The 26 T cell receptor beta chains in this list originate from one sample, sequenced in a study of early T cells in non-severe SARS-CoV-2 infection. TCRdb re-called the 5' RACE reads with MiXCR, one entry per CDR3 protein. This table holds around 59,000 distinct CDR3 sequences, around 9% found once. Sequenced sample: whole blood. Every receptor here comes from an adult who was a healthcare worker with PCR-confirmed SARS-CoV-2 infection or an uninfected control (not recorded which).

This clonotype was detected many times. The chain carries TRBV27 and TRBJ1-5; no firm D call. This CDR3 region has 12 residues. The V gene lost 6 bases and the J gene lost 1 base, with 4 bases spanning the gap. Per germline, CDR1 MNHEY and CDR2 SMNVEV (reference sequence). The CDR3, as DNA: TGTGCCAGCAGCCCCAGCAATCAGCCCCAGCATTTT. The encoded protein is CASSPSNQPQHF.

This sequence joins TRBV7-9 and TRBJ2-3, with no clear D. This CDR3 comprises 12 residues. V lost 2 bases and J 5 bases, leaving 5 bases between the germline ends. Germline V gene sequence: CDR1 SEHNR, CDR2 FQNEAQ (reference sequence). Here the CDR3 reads CASSLREDTQYF. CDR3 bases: TGTGCCAGCAGCTTAAGGGAAGATACGCAGTATTTT. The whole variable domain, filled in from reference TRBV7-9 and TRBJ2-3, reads DTGVSQNPRHKITKRGQNVTFRCDPISEHNRLYWYRQTLGQGPEFLTYFQNEAQLEKSRLLSDRFSAERPKGSFSTLEIQRTEQGDSAMYLCASSLREDTQYFGPGTRLTVL.

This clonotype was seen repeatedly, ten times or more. CDR3 sequence (DNA): TGTGCCAGCAGCCCCTTTGGGGACAACACCGGGGAGCTGTTTTTT. This translates into CASSPFGDNTGELFF. V is TRBV11-3 and J is TRBJ2-2, with D possibly called TRBD1 or TRBD2 (5 bases each). The CDR3 contains 15 residues. From germline, CDR1 is SGHNT and CDR2 YENEEA. The V end was cut by 5 bases, the J end by 2 bases, with 12 bases between.

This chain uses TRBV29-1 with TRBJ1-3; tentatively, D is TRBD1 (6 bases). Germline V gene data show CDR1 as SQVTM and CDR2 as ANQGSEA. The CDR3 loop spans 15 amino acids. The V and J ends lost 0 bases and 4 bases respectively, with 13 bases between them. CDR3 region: CSVEDWTAWGNTIYF. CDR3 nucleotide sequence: TGCAGCGTTGAAGACTGGACAGCGTGGGGAAACACCATATATTTT.

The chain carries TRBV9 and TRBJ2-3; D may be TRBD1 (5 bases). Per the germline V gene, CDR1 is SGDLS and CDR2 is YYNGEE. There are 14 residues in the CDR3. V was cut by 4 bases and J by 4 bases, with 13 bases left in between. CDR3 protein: CASSPPRVPDTQYF. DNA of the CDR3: TGTGCCAGCAGCCCCCCCAGGGTTCCAGATACGCAGTATTTT.

The CDR3 region has the DNA TGTGCCAGCAGCCGCTACGCCGGACAGGGAAGGGCCACTGAAGCTTTCTTT. It specifies CASSRYAGQGRATEAFF. The rearrangement joins TRBV4-2 to TRBJ1-1, with 8 nucleotides matching TRBD1. Per germline, CDR1 LGHNA and CDR2 YNFKEQ. The CDR3 consists of 17 residues. V was clipped by 4 bases and J by 4 bases; unmatched bases: 14.

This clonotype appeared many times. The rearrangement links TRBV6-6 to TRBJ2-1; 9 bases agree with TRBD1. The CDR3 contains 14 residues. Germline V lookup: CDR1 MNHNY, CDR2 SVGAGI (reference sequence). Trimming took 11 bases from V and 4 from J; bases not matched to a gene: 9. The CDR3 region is CAVNRGRKYNEQFF. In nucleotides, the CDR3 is TGTGCCGTCAACAGGGGGCGTAAATACAATGAGCAGTTCTTC.

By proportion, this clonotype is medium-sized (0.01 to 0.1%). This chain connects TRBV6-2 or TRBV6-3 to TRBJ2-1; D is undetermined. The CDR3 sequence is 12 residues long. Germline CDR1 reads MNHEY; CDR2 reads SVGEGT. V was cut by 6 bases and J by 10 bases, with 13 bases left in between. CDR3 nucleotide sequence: TGTGCCAGCAGCCCCCCCACTTGGGAGCAGTTCTTC. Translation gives CASSPPTWEQFF.

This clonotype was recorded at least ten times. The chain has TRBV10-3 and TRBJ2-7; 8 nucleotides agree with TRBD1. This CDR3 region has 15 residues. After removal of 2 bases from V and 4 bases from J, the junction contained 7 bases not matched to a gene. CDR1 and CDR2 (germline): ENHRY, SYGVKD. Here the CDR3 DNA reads TGTGCCATCAGTGAGGGACAGGGATTACGTTACGAGCAGTACTTC. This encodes CAISEGQGLRYEQYF.

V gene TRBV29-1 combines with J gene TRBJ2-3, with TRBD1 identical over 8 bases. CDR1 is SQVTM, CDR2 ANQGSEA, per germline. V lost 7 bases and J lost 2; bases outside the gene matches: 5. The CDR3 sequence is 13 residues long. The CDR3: CSDRQGITDTQYF. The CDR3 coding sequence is TGCAGCGATCGACAGGGGATCACAGATACGCAGTATTTT.

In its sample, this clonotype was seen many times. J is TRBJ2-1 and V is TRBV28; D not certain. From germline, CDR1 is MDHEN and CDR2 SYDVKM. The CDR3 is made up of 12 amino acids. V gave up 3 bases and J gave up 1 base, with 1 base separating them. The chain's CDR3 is CASSFSYNEQFF. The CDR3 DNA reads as TGTGCCAGCAGTTTTTCCTACAATGAGCAGTTCTTC.

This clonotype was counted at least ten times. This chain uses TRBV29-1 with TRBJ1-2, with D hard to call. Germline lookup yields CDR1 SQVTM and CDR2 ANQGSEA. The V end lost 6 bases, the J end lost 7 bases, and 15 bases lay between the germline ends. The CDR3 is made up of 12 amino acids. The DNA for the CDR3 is TGCAGCGTCCACCCGATTGGTTTTGGCTACACCTTC. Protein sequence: CSVHPIGFGYTF. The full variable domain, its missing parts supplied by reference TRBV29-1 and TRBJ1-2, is SAVISQKPSRDICQRGTSLTIQCQVDSQVTMMFWYRQQPGQSLTLIATANQGSEATYESGFVIDKFPISRPNLTFSTLTVSNMSPEDSSIYLCSVHPIGFGYTFGSGTRLTVV.

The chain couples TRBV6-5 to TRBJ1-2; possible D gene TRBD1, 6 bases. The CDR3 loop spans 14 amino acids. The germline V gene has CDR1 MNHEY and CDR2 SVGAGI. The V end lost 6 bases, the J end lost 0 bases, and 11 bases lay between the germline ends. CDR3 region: CASSRTETNYGYTF. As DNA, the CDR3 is TGTGCCAGCAGCCGGACAGAGACTAACTATGGCTACACCTTC.

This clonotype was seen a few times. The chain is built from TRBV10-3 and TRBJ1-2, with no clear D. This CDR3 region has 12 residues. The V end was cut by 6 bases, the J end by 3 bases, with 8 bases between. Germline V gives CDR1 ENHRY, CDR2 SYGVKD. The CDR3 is CAISGVDYGYTF. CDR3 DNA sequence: TGTGCCATCAGCGGGGTCGACTATGGCTACACCTTC.

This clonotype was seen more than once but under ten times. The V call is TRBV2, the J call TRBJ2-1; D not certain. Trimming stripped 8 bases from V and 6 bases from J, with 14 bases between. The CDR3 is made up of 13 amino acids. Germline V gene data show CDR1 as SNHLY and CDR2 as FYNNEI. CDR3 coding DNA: TGTGCCAGCGGCCCCCAGATGGGCAATGAGCAGTTCTTC. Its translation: CASGPQMGNEQFF.

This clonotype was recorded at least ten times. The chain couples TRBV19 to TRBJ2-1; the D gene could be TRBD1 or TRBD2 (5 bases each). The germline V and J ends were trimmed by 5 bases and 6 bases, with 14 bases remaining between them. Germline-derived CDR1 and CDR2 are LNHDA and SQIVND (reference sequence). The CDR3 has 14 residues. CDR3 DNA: TGTGCCAGTAGTCCAGGGACCCCTCCCAATGAGCAGTTCTTC. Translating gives CASSPGTPPNEQFF.

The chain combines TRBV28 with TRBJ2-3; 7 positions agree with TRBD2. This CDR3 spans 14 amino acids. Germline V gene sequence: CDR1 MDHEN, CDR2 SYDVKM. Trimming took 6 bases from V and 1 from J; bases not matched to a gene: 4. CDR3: CASSKRGGTDTQYF. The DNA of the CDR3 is TGTGCCAGCAGCAAGCGGGGAGGCACAGATACGCAGTATTTT.

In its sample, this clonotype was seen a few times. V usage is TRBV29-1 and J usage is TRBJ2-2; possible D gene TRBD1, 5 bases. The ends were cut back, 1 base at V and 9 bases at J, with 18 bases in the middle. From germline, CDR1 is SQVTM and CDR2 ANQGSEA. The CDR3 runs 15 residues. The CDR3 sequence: CSVEVEGRAYRELFF. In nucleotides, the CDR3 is TGCAGCGTTGAAGTAGAAGGCAGGGCGTATAGGGAGCTGTTTTTT.

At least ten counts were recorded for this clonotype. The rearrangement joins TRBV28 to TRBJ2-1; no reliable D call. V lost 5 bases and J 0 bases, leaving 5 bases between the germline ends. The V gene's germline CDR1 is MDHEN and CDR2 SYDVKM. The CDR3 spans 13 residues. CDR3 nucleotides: TGTGCCAGCAGTCACCCCTCCTACAATGAGCAGTTCTTC. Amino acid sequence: CASSHPSYNEQFF.

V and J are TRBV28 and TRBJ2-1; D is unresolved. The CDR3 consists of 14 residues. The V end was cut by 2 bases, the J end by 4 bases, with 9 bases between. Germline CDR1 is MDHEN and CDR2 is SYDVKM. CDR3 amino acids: CASSLRSLYNEQFF. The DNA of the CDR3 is TGTGCCAGCAGTTTACGATCATTGTACAATGAGCAGTTCTTC.

The CDR3 bases are TGTGCCAGCAGCCAAACCGGGACAGGGGAAGAGACCCAGTACTTC. Encoded protein: CASSQTGTGEETQYF. This chain connects TRBV5-4 to TRBJ2-5; 10 nucleotides align to TRBD1. V shed 4 bases and J 3 bases; nucleotides not matched to a gene: 6. This CDR3 contains 15 residues. Germline V CDR1 and CDR2: SGHNT, YYREEE (reference sequence).

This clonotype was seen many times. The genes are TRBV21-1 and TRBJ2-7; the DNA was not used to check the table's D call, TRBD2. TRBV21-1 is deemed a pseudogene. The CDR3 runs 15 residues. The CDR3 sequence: CASSHSGRAVEEQYF. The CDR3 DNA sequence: TGTGCCAGCAGCCATAGCGGGAGGGCTGTGGAGGAGCAGTACTTC.

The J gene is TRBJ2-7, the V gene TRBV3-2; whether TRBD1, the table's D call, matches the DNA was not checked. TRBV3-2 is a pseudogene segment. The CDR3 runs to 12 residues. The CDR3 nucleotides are TGTGCCAGCAGCCCACAGGGCTACGAGCAGTACTTC. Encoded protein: CASSPQGYEQYF.

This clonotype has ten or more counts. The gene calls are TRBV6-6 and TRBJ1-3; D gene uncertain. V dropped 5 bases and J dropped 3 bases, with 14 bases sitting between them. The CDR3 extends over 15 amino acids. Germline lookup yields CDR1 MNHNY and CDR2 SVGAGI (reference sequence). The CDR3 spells CASSQPAASGNTIYF. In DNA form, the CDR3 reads TGTGCCAGCAGTCAACCGGCGGCAAGTGGAAACACCATATATTTT.

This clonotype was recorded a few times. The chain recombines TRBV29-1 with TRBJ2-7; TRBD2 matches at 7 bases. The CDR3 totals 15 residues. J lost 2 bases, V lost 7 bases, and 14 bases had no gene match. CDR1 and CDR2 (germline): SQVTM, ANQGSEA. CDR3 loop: CSASRVGGSPYEQYF. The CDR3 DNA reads TGCAGCGCCAGTAGGGTTGGCGGGAGCCCCTACGAGCAGTACTTC.

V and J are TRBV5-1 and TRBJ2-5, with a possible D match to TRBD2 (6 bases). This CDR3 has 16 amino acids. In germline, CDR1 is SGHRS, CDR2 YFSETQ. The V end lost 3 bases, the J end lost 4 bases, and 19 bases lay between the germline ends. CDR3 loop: CASSSGLDYQGETQYF. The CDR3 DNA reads TGCGCCAGCAGCTCGGGCCTGGACTATCAAGGAGAGACCCAGTACTTC.